Each of the 15 T cell receptor beta chains below was sequenced from the same sample in a study of T cell repertoires in cytomegalovirus infection. MiXCR, applied by TCRdb to the reads, yields one record per CDR3 protein. There are about 230,000 distinct CDR3 sequences in the sample; roughly 22% occur only once, and roughly 18% lies in the top ten. The sequencing sample was made of CD8+ T cells from PBMCs. Receptors originate from a human donor in good health (CMV status not recorded). Some clones in this sample may be carry-over from other donors' samples.

This rearrangement joins TRBV7-6 to TRBJ1-1; D not certain. Germline V gene data show CDR1 as SGHVS and CDR2 as FNYEAQ. This CDR3 contains 13 residues. The V gene lost 5 bases and the J gene lost 6 bases, with 13 bases spanning the gap. Here the CDR3 reads CASSPAVGSEAFF. Written as DNA, the CDR3 is TGTGCCAGCAGCCCGGCCGTAGGTTCTGAAGCTTTCTTT.

The rearrangement links TRBV5-1 to TRBJ1-1; 8 bases fit TRBD1. CDR3 length: 16 amino acids. Germline lookup yields CDR1 SGHRS and CDR2 YFSETQ. V was clipped by 4 bases and J by 4 bases; unmatched bases: 12. The CDR3 sequence is CASSPDRAHRFTEAFF. The CDR3 DNA reads TGCGCCAGCAGCCCGGACAGGGCTCATCGGTTCACTGAAGCTTTCTTT.

This clonotype was seen a single time. The V call is TRBV12-3 or TRBV12-4, the J call TRBJ1-1; maybe TRBD1 (6 bases). The CDR3 covers 14 residues. With 1 base removed from V and 6 bases from J, the gap between germline ends came to 12 bases. This chain's CDR3 is CASSLDRVDAEAFF. Here the CDR3 DNA reads TGTGCCAGCAGTTTAGACAGGGTAGACGCTGAAGCTTTCTTT.

The chain joins TRBV6-1 to TRBJ1-1; TRBD1 aligns across 7 bases. The CDR3 covers 15 residues. CDR1 is MNHNS, CDR2 SASEGT, per germline. The V segment lost 7 bases and the J segment 1 base; nucleotides outside the gene matches: 9. The CDR3 loop reads CASIQDRVPNTEAFF. The CDR3 DNA is TGTGCCAGCATTCAAGACAGGGTCCCGAACACTGAAGCTTTCTTT.

This clonotype was detected a few times. The rearrangement links TRBV2 to TRBJ1-2, with 7 bases that match TRBD1. The V segment lost 1 base and the J segment 4 bases; nucleotides outside the gene matches: 6. The CDR3 loop spans 15 amino acids. Germline assignment: CDR1 SNHLY and CDR2 FYNNEI. CDR3 DNA: TGTGCCAGCAGTGAAGATCCCGGGGACAGCTATGGCTACACCTTC. This sequence encodes CASSEDPGDSYGYTF.

This clonotype was detected ten times or more. The rearrangement joins TRBV29-1 to TRBJ2-7; no reliable D call. Germline V gene sequence: CDR1 SQVTM, CDR2 ANQGSEA. Trimming left V 0 bases short and J 2 bases short, with 5 bases between. The CDR3 sequence is 12 residues long. The CDR3, as DNA: TGCAGCGTTGAAGACAGCACCTACGAGCAGTACTTC. This gives the protein CSVEDSTYEQYF.

The V gene is TRBV6-5, the J gene TRBJ2-1; 12 bases fit TRBD2. CDR3 length equals 16 residues. Germline V gene sequence: CDR1 MNHEY, CDR2 SVGAGI. The V and J ends lost 0 bases and 5 bases, in that order; junction bases with no gene match: 2. The CDR3 is CASSYSPSGGDNEQFF. The CDR3 nucleotides are TGTGCCAGCAGTTACTCGCCTAGCGGGGGGGACAATGAGCAGTTCTTC.

The chain is built from TRBV28 and TRBJ2-7, with D possibly matching TRBD1 (5 bases). The CDR3 sequence is 18 residues long. Germline values: CDR1 MDHEN, CDR2 SYDVKM. V lost 1 base and J 3 bases, leaving 22 bases between the germline ends. CDR3: CASSLLGTRHRNLYEQYF. The CDR3 DNA sequence: TGTGCCAGCAGTTTATTAGGTACCAGGCACAGGAACCTCTACGAGCAGTACTTC. The variable domain in full, completed from reference TRBV28 and TRBJ2-7, reads DVKVTQSSRYLVKRTGEKVFLECVQDMDHENMFWYRQDPGLGLRLIYFSYDVKMKEKGDIPEGYSVSREKKERFSLILESASTNQTSMYLCASSLLGTRHRNLYEQYFGPGTRLTVT.

This clonotype was picked up a small number of times. The chain carries TRBV12-3 or TRBV12-4 and TRBJ2-1; 9 bases align to TRBD2. This CDR3 spans 13 amino acids. After removal of 6 bases from V and 4 bases from J, the junction contained 1 base not matched to a gene. The CDR3 sequence: CASRLAGYNEQFF. CDR3 sequence (DNA): TGTGCCAGCAGGCTAGCGGGGTACAATGAGCAGTTCTTC.

The chain uses TRBV20-1 and TRBJ2-1; D tentatively fits TRBD1 or TRBD2 (6 bases each). The CDR3 is made up of 16 amino acids. The germline gives CDR1 DFQATT, CDR2 SNEGSKA (reference sequence). The V end was cut by 0 bases, the J end by 0 bases, with 12 bases between. CDR3 in DNA: TGCAGTGCTAGAGATACCCGGGGGCCCTCCTACAATGAGCAGTTCTTC. As protein: CSARDTRGPSYNEQFF.

Only one count was recorded for this clonotype. The chain is built from TRBV19 and TRBJ2-2, with unresolved D. The CDR3 contains 13 residues. Trimming took off 3 bases at V and 5 bases at J, with 7 bases between the two ends. The germline CDR1 and CDR2 sequences are LNHDA and SQIVND (reference sequence). This CDR3 is CASSIVQTGELFF. DNA for the CDR3: TGTGCCAGTAGTATTGTTCAGACCGGGGAGCTGTTTTTT.

This rearrangement joins TRBV7-9 to TRBJ1-3, with D unclear. V was clipped by 5 bases and J by 0 bases, with 14 bases between them. From germline, CDR1 is SEHNR and CDR2 FQNEAQ (reference sequence). This CDR3 has 16 amino acids. CDR3 amino acids: CASSGENMSSGNTIYF. The CDR3 coding sequence is TGTGCCAGCAGCGGGGAAAATATGAGCTCTGGAAACACCATATATTTT.

This clonotype was observed a single time. V and J are TRBV2 and TRBJ2-2, with 8 nucleotides matching TRBD1. The CDR3 runs to 12 residues. The germline gives CDR1 SNHLY, CDR2 FYNNEI. Trimming at V came to 6 bases and at J to 6 bases, leaving 0 bases not matched to a gene. The CDR3 DNA is TGTGCCAGCAGGGACAGGGCCGGGGAGCTGTTTTTT. Translating gives CASRDRAGELFF.

This rearrangement joins TRBV28 to TRBJ2-7, with 8 bases that match TRBD1. Germline V gene data show CDR1 as MDHEN and CDR2 as SYDVKM. V lost 5 bases and J lost 5; bases outside the gene matches: 8. The CDR3 totals 14 residues. The CDR3 coding sequence is TGTGCCAGCAGTCCCTTGACAGGGGTCCACGAGCAGTACTTC. Translation gives CASSPLTGVHEQYF.

The chain is built from TRBV2 and TRBJ2-7; 7 bases match TRBD1. Germline CDR1 reads SNHLY; CDR2 reads FYNNEI. The ends lost 6 bases at V and 4 bases at J; junction bases unmatched: 18. This CDR3 has 17 residues. CDR3 residues: CASRQGNPGGVEYEQYF. The DNA of the CDR3 is TGTGCCAGCAGACAGGGGAATCCGGGCGGCGTGGAGTACGAGCAGTACTTC.